Shown below are 3 T cell receptor beta chains from a single sample sequenced in a study of cytomegalovirus exposure and HLA in healthy donors. The PCR used 60 Vbeta and 13 Jbeta primers. Profiled with immunoSEQ multiplex PCR; TCRdb holds only in-frame clones, not every one. The sample shows roughly 180,000 clones, almost 80% of them seen only once. The specimen was PBMCs. The receptors were sampled from a young man in good health and CMV-seronegative.

The chain has TRBV7-3 and TRBJ1-2, with unresolved D. The CDR3 has 15 residues. V gave up 2 bases and J gave up 0 bases, with 10 bases separating them. The germline gives CDR1 SGHTA, CDR2 FQGTGA. The CDR3 nucleotides are TGTGCCAGCAGCTTACGGCCAGGAACTAACTATGGCTACACCTTC. Its protein product is CASSLRPGTNYGYTF.

This rearrangement joins TRBV18 to TRBJ1-2; D is possibly TRBD1 (5 bases). Looked up from germline, CDR1 is KGHSH and CDR2 is LQKENI. The CDR3 totals 16 residues. Trimming removed 3 bases from V and 8 bases from J, with 22 bases in between. The CDR3 reads CASSPGTDPLERGYTF. The CDR3 DNA sequence: TGTGCCAGCTCACCTGGGACTGACCCTCTCGAGCGGGGCTACACCTTC.

V is TRBV27 and J is TRBJ1-1; D may be TRBD1 (6 bases). Germline CDR1 MNHEY, CDR2 SMNVEV (reference sequence). The V and J ends lost 5 bases and 2 bases respectively, with 12 bases between them. The CDR3 runs 14 residues. The CDR3 protein is CASSPLDRNTEAFF. CDR3 DNA: TGTGCCAGCAGTCCTCTGGACAGAAACACTGAAGCTTTCTTT.